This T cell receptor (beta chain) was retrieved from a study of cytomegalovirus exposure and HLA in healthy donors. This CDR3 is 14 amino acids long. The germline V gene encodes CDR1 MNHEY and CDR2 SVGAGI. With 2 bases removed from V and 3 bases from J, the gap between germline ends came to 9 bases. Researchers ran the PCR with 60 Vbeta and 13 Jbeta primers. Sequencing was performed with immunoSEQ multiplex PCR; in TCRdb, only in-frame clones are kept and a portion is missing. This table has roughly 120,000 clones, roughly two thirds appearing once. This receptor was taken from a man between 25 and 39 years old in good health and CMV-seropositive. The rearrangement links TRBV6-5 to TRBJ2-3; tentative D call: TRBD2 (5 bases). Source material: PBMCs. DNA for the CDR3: TGTGCCAGCAGTTACAAGGACTGGACAGATACGCAGTATTTT. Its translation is CASSYKDWTDTQYF.